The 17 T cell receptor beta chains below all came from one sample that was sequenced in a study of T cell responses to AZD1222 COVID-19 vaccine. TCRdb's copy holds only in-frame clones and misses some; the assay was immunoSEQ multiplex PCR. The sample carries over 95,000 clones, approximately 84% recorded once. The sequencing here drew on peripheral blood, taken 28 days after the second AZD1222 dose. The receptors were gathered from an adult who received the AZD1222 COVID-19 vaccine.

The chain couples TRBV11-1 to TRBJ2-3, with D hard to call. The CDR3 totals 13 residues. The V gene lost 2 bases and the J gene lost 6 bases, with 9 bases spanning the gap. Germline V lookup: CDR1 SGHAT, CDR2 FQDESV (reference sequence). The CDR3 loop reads CASSLPSRDTQYF. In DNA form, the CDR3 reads TGTGCCAGCAGCTTACCTAGTCGGGATACGCAGTATTTT.

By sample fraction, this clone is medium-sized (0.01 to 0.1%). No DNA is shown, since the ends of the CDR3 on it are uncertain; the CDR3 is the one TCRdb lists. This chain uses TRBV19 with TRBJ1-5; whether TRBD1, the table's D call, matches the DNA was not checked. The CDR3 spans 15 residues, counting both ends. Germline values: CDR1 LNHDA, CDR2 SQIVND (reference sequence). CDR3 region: CASTSGQTSNQPQHF.

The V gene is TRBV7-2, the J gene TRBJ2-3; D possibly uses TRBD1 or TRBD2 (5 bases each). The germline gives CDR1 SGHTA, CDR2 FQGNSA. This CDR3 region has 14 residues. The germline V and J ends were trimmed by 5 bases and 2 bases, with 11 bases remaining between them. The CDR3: CASSKRDLTDTQYF. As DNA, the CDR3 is TGTGCCAGCAGCAAACGGGACCTCACAGATACGCAGTATTTT.

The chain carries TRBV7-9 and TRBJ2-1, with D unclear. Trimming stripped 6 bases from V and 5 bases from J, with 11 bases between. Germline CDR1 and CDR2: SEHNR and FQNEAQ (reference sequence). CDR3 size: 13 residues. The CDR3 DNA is TGTGCCAGCAGTTGGACCACCCACAATGAGCAGTTCTTC. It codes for CASSWTTHNEQFF.

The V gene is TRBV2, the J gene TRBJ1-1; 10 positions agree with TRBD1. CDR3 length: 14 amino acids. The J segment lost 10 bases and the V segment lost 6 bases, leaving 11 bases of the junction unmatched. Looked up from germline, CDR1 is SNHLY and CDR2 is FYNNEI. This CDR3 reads CASRPGTGELGAFF. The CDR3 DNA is TGTGCCAGCAGGCCCGGGACAGGGGAATTAGGAGCTTTCTTT.

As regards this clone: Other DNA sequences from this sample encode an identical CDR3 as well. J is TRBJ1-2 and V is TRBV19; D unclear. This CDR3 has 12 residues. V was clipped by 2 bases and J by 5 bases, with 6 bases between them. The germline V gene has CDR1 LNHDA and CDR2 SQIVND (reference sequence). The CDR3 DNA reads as TGTGCCAGTAGTATACGAGGGTATGGCTACACCTTC. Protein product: CASSIRGYGYTF.

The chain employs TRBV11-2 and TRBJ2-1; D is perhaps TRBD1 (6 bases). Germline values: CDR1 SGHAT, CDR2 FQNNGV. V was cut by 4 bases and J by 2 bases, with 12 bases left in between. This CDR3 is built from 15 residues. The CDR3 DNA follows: TGTGCCAGCAGCTCGGCAGGGGTACCCTACAATGAGCAGTTCTTC. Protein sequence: CASSSAGVPYNEQFF.

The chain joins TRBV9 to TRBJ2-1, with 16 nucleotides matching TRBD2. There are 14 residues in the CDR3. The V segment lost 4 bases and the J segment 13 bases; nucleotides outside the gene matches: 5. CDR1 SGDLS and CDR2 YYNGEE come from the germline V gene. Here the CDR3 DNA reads TGTGCCAGCAGCTCGGGGACTAGCGGGAGGGTTCAGTTCTTC. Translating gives CASSSGTSGRVQFF. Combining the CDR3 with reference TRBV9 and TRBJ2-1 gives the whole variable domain DSGVTQTPKHLITATGQRVTLRCSPRSGDLSVYWYQQSLDQGLQFLIQYYNGEERAKGNILERFSAQQFPDLHSELNLSSLELGDSALYFCASSSGTSGRVQFFGPGTRLTVL.

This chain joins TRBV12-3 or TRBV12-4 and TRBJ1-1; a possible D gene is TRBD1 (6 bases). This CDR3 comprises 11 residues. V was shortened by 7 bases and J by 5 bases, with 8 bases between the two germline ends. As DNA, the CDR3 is TGTGCCAGCACCCAGGGGACTGAAGCTTTCTTT. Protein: CASTQGTEAFF.

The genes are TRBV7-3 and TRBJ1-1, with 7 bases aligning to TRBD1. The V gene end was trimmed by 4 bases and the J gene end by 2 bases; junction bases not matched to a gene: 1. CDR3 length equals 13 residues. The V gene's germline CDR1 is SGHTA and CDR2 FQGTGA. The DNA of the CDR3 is TGTGCCAGCAGCTGGGACAGCAACACTGAAGCTTTCTTT. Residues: CASSWDSNTEAFF.

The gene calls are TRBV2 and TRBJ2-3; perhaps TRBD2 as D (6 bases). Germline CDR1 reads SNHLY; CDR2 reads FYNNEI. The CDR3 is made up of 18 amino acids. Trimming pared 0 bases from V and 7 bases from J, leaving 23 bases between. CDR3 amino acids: CASSEALGPGLPGYTQYF. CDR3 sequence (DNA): TGTGCCAGCAGTGAAGCGCTTGGGCCGGGACTCCCAGGCTATACGCAGTATTTT.

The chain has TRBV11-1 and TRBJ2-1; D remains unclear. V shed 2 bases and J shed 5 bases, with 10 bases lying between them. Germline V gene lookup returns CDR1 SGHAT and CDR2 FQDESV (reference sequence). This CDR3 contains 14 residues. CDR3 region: CASSLRTENNEQFF. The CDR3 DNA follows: TGTGCCAGCAGCTTAAGGACGGAAAACAATGAGCAGTTCTTC. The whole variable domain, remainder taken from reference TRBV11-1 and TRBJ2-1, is EAEVAQSPRYKITEKSQAVAFWCDPISGHATLYWYRQILGQGPELLVQFQDESVVDDSQLPKDRFSAERLKGVDSTLKIQPAELGDSAMYLCASSLRTENNEQFFGPGTRLTVL.

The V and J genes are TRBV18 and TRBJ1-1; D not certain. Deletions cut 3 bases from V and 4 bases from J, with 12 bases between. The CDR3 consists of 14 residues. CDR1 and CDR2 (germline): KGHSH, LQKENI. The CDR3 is CASSPGRAVTEAFF. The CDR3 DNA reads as TGTGCCAGCTCACCGGGCCGCGCGGTCACTGAAGCTTTCTTT.

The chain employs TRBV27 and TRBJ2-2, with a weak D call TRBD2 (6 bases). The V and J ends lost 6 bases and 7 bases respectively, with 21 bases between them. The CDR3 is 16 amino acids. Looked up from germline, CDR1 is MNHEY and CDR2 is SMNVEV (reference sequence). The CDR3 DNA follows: TGTGCCAGCAGCCGATGGGGGGTCCTTTCGAGCGGGGAGCTGTTTTTT. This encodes CASSRWGVLSSGELFF.

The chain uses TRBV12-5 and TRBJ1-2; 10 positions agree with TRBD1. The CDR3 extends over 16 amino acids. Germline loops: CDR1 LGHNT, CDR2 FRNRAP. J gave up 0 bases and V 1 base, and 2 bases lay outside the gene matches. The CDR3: CASGLGQGAANYGYTF. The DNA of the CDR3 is TGTGCTAGTGGTTTGGGACAGGGGGCAGCTAACTATGGCTACACCTTC.

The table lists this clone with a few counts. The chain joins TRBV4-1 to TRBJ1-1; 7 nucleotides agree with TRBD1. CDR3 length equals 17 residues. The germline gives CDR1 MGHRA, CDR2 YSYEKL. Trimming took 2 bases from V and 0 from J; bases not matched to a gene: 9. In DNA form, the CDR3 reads TGCGCCAGCAGCCAACCCACGGCACAGGGGATGAACACTGAAGCTTTCTTT. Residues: CASSQPTAQGMNTEAFF.

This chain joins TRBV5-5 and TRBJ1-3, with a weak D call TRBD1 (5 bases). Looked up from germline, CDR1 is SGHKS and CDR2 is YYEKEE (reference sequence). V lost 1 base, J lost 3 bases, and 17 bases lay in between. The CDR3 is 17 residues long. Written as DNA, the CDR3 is TGTGCCAGCAGCTTGAACCTCGGACAATACGGTGGAAACACCATATATTTT. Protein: CASSLNLGQYGGNTIYF.